Given below is one T cell receptor (beta chain) in context. Its antigen is still unknown. The entry originates in a study of post-analysis software for immune sequencing data. Germline V lookup: CDR1 SGHRS, CDR2 YFSETQ. Trimming left V 0 bases short and J 4 bases short, with 11 bases between. The CDR3 has 14 residues. The TCR beta cDNA libraries carried unique molecular identifiers. With roughly 1 to 10 million T cells as the source, 540,000 or so cDNA molecules resulted. TCRdb fed the PCR reads into MiXCR, producing one record per CDR3 protein. The table lists about 160,000 distinct CDR3 sequences, 30% to 45% of them singletons. Study-level results: The five TRBV segments detected at higher frequency in patients than in controls included TRBV5-6, TRBV5-1 and TRBV20-1. F measure grouped same-batch samples tightly together.

The source is a girl between 10 and 17 years old with multiple sclerosis. Sequencing used blood, obtained after autologous hematopoietic stem cell transplantation. This chain links TRBV5-1 with TRBJ2-7; TRBD1 is a possible D gene (5 bases). The CDR3 sequence: CASSLGQKGYEQYF. The CDR3 DNA reads as TGCGCCAGCAGCTTGGGACAGAAAGGGTACGAGCAGTACTTC.